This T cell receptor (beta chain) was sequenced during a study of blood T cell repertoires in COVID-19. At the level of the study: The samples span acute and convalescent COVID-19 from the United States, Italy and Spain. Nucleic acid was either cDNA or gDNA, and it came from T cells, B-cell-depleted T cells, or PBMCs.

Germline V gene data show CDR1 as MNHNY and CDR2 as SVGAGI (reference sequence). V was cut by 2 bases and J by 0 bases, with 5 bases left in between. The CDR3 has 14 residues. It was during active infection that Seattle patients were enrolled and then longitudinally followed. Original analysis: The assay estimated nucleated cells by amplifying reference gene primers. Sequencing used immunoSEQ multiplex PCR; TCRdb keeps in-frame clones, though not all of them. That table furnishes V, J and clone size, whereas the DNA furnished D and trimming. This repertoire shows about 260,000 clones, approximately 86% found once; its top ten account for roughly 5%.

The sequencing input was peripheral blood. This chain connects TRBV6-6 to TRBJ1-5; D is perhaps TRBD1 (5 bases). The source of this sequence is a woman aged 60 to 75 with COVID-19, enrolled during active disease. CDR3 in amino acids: CASSYDSSNQPQHF. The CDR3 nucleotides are TGTGCCAGCAGTTACGACAGTAGCAATCAGCCCCAGCATTTT.